The present TCR beta chain was sequenced within a study of cytomegalovirus exposure and HLA in healthy donors (TCRdb year 2017). With respect to the entire study: In an earlier analysis of 550 to 750 of the donors, approximately 300 Gb of sequence data and approximately 120 million unique TCR beta sequences from some 170 million T cells were reported. Approximately 310 gigabases of sequencing data and roughly 81 million unique TCR sequences made up an early release that covered several hundred HLA-typed donors. Among the approximately 430 genotyped donors, more than 70% belonged to the genetic ancestry cluster associated with self-reported Caucasian donors. The aim of the study was to test whether cataloging public T cell receptors could identify signatures of past pathogen exposure. The T cell repertoires of under 700 subjects were profiled by immunosequencing and related to cytomegalovirus serostatus. Besides the first cohort of more than 650 subjects, a separate validation cohort made up of roughly 120 different subjects was used. The study combined high-throughput TCR immunosequencing, statistical association of individual TCRs with disease status, and machine learning to predict cytomegalovirus infection status. In a later analysis, previously published TCR beta repertoires from 500 to 750 donors were re-analyzed and high-resolution HLA genotyping was added so that TCR occurrence patterns could be studied. Rather than using new phenotypic data, the later analysis identified candidate immune exposures from TCR beta sequences and from how often those sequences occurred across donors. To decide whether each TCR beta V gene segment behaved as functional or pseudogenic, an earlier analysis of some 540 of the donors relied on high-throughput TCR beta sequencing. Donor age, sex, ethnicity and CMV serostatus were compiled alongside the repertoire data. Genome-wide SNP genotypes for about three fifths of the roughly 700 donors were used in a later genetic analysis, which treated that subset as a discovery cohort. All discovery cohort repertoires had been generated using a single sequencing platform. HLA typing included class I and class II loci at four-digit resolution. The number of donors typed differed by locus, with 629-630 for A, B, C, DRB1 and DQB1, around 500 for DQA1, 600 to 610 for DPA1, and under 490 for DPB1. Four to six DR-DQ haplotypes were handled as single units for association and clustering, since linkage in the cohort was strong. Among around 400 genotyped donors of the cohort, an average of approximately 250,000 unique TCR beta nucleotide sequences were sequenced per donor, roughly 20% of them non-productive. The research as a whole found: A few of the identified cytomegalovirus-associated TCR beta chains were confirmed in vitro to be specific for cytomegalovirus antigens. Some IMGT-functional V segments, including TRBV6-2 and TRBV6-3, could not be distinguished by the 87-base-pair reads and were therefore excluded. The cohort was sequenced for TCR beta chains only, and without alpha or paired-chain data the features that could be detected were limited. Linkage disequilibrium might explain the correlated functional status among segregating V segments, but an unknown experimental factor could not be excluded. According to a later analysis, most CMV-associated TCR beta chains appeared to be HLA-restricted, and the HLA associations seemed to be driven largely by CMV exposure. The classifier was reported to diagnose cytomegalovirus status with high specificity and sensitivity in both the original and validation cohorts. An earlier analysis of 587 of the donors showed that most TCR beta V segments appeared in productive rearrangements either about 87% or about 30% of the time, which broadly matched IMGT annotations. In a later genetic analysis, fewer N-insertions in productive TCRs were reported among donors in an Asian-associated ancestry cluster than the roughly 700-donor mean. According to a later analysis, TCR association rates differed among HLA loci, with DRB1 alleles showing the most associated TCRs and HLA-C alleles showing the fewest. The sequencing pipeline was judged likely to have produced a cluster of highly shared sequence variants as a technical artifact. The presence/absence analyses assumed that sequencing depth was roughly uniform across donors, and that assumption may not be true. A further reported finding was that TCR beta sequences accurately predicted the HLA-A and HLA-B alleles for most subjects in the first cohort. Because some donors lacked HLA typing at each locus, the association tests relied only on the typed subset. In a later genetic analysis, a missense DCLRE1C variant was associated with V-gene and J-gene trimming of TCR beta chains, and the association was replicated in an independent cohort. A later analysis associated some 17,000 TCR beta sequences with specific HLA alleles at a false discovery rate of 0.05. Because counts were too low, roughly 17 rarely observed V segments, including chromosome 9 orphons, were left out of the earlier analysis of approximately 500 of the donors. The study listed 150 to 200 TCR beta chains as associated with cytomegalovirus. When HLA alleles, especially DR and DQ, strongly co-occurred, TCR associations were difficult to assign to individual alleles. Several of the top co-occurrence clusters appeared to be linked to parvovirus B19, influenza, CMV and Epstein-Barr virus, according to a later analysis. In a later analysis, HLA-associated TCR beta chains were found to be more clonally expanded and to have lower generation probabilities than equally common non-associated chains. Immune exposure information for the cohort was limited to CMV serostatus. The authors suggested that the approach could potentially be extended to other disease states and immunological phenotypes. Most TCR sequences were seen in very few donors, while some public TCRs were found in many individuals.

In total, 500 to 700 healthy bone marrow donors made up the cohort. Cohort members were all nominally healthy when sampled, although unrecorded immune exposures were likely present. The donor tested CMV seropositive, placing the donor among the 289 seropositive members of the cohort. Each donor provided a peripheral blood sample, and peripheral blood mononuclear cells were used for TCR beta sequencing. Genomic DNA was extracted from the blood cell samples with the Qiagen DNeasy Blood Extraction Kit. The trim is 0 bases for V and 7 bases for J, with a gap of 12 bases between the germline ends. From a lookup of the germline V gene (reference sequence), CDR1 and CDR2 are WNHNN and SYGVQD. The CDR3 goes from the cysteine to the phenylalanine over 14 residues. Of all the DNA, just the CDR3 is kept, 42 bases in frame from base 1. A word on this clone: There is no known antigen for this receptor. Per-base quality was not reported, and no clone a single base away is much larger than it.

The receptor library was made with the immunoSEQ multiplex PCR assay. For the multiplex PCR, a mixture combining 60 forward primers for TCR Vbeta segments and 13 reverse primers for TCR Jbeta segments was used. The CDR3 region of rearranged TCR beta genes was amplified from genomic DNA by a multiplex PCR assay. The amplified TCR beta libraries were sequenced on the Illumina HiSeq System as 87-base-pair reads. The paper's data handling went like this. Across the 600 to 700 repertoires, a later analysis counted approximately 83 million unique TCR beta chains, about 10 million of which were shared by at least two donors. Raw reads were error-corrected and collapsed into unique sequences with a nearest-neighbor algorithm that merged closely related sequences to remove PCR and sequencing errors. CDR3 sequences were aligned to IMGT reference sequences to assign V, D and J gene segments. For a sequence to be retained, a match of at least six nucleotides to both a V gene segment and a J gene segment was required. Rearrangements were classified as productive when the CDR3 lacked stop codons and remained in frame with V and J, and all other rearrangements were classified as non-productive. CDR3 was defined by IMGT convention, running from the second conserved V-encoded cysteine to the conserved J-encoded phenylalanine. The earlier analysis of some 540 of the donors excluded any sequence lacking an unambiguous match to a single V gene segment. An earlier analysis of just under 600 of the donors called V segments functional above 56.7% productive rearrangements and segregating when the between-donor standard deviation exceeded 5%. To diagnose cytomegalovirus status from the catalog of TCR beta chain sequences, a statistical classification framework was built. V and J gene assignment, in a later analysis, came from comparing TCR nucleotide sequences with IMGT/GENE-DB human TR gene sequences. Using the TCRdist pipeline, a later analysis assigned CDR3 sequences along with most-parsimonious VDJ recombination scenarios. In a later analysis, each TCR beta chain was defined by its CDR3 amino acid sequence together with its V-gene family, and reads without a unique V-gene family were excluded. As a way to deal with suspected cross-contamination and a sequencing artifact, a later analysis dropped approximately 590 nucleotide sequences that were highly shared and had low generation probability. A later analysis calculated a clonal expansion index for each public chain from normalized within-repertoire ranks of inferred template counts. In a later analysis, generation probabilities were computed with a VDJ recombination model fitted to out-of-frame rearrangements, and the resulting probabilities were checked against IGoR. In a later analysis, hypergeometric tests were used to score TCR-TCR, TCR-HLA and TCR-CMV co-occurrence, with a repertoire-size bias correction applied to TCR pairs. A later analysis estimated false discovery rates by permuting HLA or CMV assignments 20 times. In a later analysis, co-occurring TCRs were grouped with DBSCAN, and TCRdist sequence similarity was added when clustering was performed within HLA-allele-positive subsets. Repertoires with fewer than 30,000 or more than 120,000 public chains, plus five repertoires with anomalous nucleotide sharing, were excluded from co-occurrence clustering. TCRdb stores this immuneACCESS table with in-frame sequences only. Part of the clones is absent; in the studies checked, under half of the shortfall reflects unresolved V genes, and no reason is known for the rest. That table supplies the V and J calls and clone size; D and trimming were determined from the DNA. The sample includes 100,000 to 150,000 clones, with about four fifths observed a single time. The top ten hold about 3.5% of the sample.

The sequence came from a woman aged 40 to 50 in good health and CMV-seropositive. The sample comprised PBMCs. The sequence joins TRBV10-1 to TRBJ2-5; the D gene remains uncertain. The nucleotide sequence is given as TGCGCCAGCAGTGAGTCGAGTAGCTCCGGGACCCAGTACTTC. Protein translation: CASSESSSSGTQYF.